The rows below give T cell receptor beta chains drawn from one sample of a study of blood T cell repertoires in COVID-19. Sequencing was performed with immunoSEQ multiplex PCR; in TCRdb, only in-frame clones are kept and a portion is missing. This sample carries approximately 300,000 clones, nearly 90% of them seen once, and the ten largest clones take approximately 0.98%. Sequenced sample: peripheral blood. The receptors were gathered from a woman aged 40-49 years with COVID-19, enrolled during active disease. Both conserved end residues are part of each CDR3. Fields, in order: CDR3 protein, CDR3 DNA, V gene, J gene, clone size, D gene. D genes are given only for firm matches. The size field is filled for only some rows; it gives once, few, many or a size class.

CDR3aa: CASSALTVTGELFF
CDR3nt: TGTGCCAGCAGCGCCCTGACTGTCACCGGGGAGCTGTTTTTT
v_gene: TRBV7-2
j_gene: TRBJ2-2
abundance: NA
d_gene: NA

CDR3aa: CASSLSDTQYF
CDR3nt: TGTGCCAGCAGCTTATCGGATACGCAGTATTTT
v_gene: TRBV11-2
j_gene: TRBJ2-3
abundance: NA
d_gene: NA

CDR3aa: CASSPLASTDTQYF
CDR3nt: TGTGCCAGCAGTCCACTAGCGAGCACAGATACGCAGTATTTT
v_gene: TRBV2
j_gene: TRBJ2-3
abundance: NA
d_gene: TRBD2

CDR3aa: CSASAKDTQYF
CDR3nt: TGCAGTGCTAGCGCTAAAGATACGCAGTATTTT
v_gene: TRBV20-1
j_gene: TRBJ2-3
abundance: NA
d_gene: NA

CDR3aa: CASSSSPEREQFF
CDR3nt: TGTGCCAGCAGCTCCTCCCCGGAGCGCGAGCAGTTCTTC
v_gene: TRBV5-4
j_gene: TRBJ2-1
abundance: NA
d_gene: NA

CDR3aa: CASSLTSGAYNEQFF
CDR3nt: TGCGCCAGCAGCTTGACTAGCGGAGCCTACAATGAGCAGTTCTTC
v_gene: TRBV5-1
j_gene: TRBJ2-1
abundance: NA
d_gene: TRBD2

CDR3aa: CASTPPGQNNQPQHF
CDR3nt: TGTGCCAGTACCCCCCCAGGACAGAACAATCAGCCCCAGCATTTT
v_gene: TRBV19
j_gene: TRBJ1-5
abundance: NA
d_gene: NA

CDR3aa: CASSPGTSGVAYNEQFF
CDR3nt: TGTGCCAGCAGCCCAGGGACTAGCGGGGTTGCCTACAATGAGCAGTTCTTC
v_gene: TRBV7-3
j_gene: TRBJ2-1
abundance: NA
d_gene: TRBD2

CDR3aa: CASSPRWNSPLHF
CDR3nt: TGTGCCAGCAGCCCTCGGTGGAATTCACCCCTCCACTTT
v_gene: TRBV11-2
j_gene: TRBJ1-6
abundance: NA
d_gene: NA

CDR3aa: CASNLAGGDTQYF
CDR3nt: TGTGCCAGCAATCTAGCGGGAGGTGATACGCAGTATTTT
v_gene: TRBV7-3
j_gene: TRBJ2-3
abundance: NA
d_gene: TRBD2

CDR3aa: CASRIQGSGNQPQHF
CDR3nt: TGTGCCAGCAGGATACAGGGGAGCGGCAATCAGCCCCAGCATTTT
v_gene: TRBV2
j_gene: TRBJ1-5
abundance: NA
d_gene: TRBD1

CDR3aa: CASSVRTGTYGYTF
CDR3nt: TGTGCCAGCAGCGTAAGGACAGGGACGTATGGCTACACCTTC
v_gene: TRBV9
j_gene: TRBJ1-2
abundance: NA
d_gene: TRBD1

CDR3aa: CASSKSRMNTEAFF
CDR3nt: TGTGCCAGCAGCAAAAGCAGGATGAACACTGAAGCTTTCTTT
v_gene: TRBV21-1
j_gene: TRBJ1-1
abundance: once
d_gene: NA

CDR3aa: CASSSEAQEQFF
CDR3nt: TGTGCCAGCAGCTCTGAAGCACAGGAGCAGTTCTTC
v_gene: TRBV7-9
j_gene: TRBJ2-1
abundance: NA
d_gene: NA

CDR3aa: CASSSSWQYNEQFF
CDR3nt: TGTGCCAGCAGCTCCTCATGGCAGTACAATGAGCAGTTCTTC
v_gene: TRBV7-2
j_gene: TRBJ2-1
abundance: NA
d_gene: NA

CDR3aa: CASSRQGVETDTQYF
CDR3nt: TGTGCCAGCAGTCGACAGGGGGTGGAGACAGATACGCAGTATTTT
v_gene: TRBV6-2/TRBV6-3
j_gene: TRBJ2-3
abundance: NA
d_gene: TRBD1

CDR3aa: CASSLTVNYGYTF
CDR3nt: TGTGCCAGCAGTTTAACGGTAAACTATGGCTACACCTTC
v_gene: TRBV28
j_gene: TRBJ1-2
abundance: NA
d_gene: NA

CDR3aa: CASSPWTGGEGTEAFF
CDR3nt: TGTGCCAGCTCACCGTGGACAGGGGGCGAAGGAACTGAAGCTTTCTTT
v_gene: TRBV18
j_gene: TRBJ1-1
abundance: NA
d_gene: TRBD1

CDR3aa: CSVETGLSSGNTIYF
CDR3nt: TGCAGCGTTGAAACAGGGCTAAGCTCTGGAAACACCATATATTTT
v_gene: TRBV29-1
j_gene: TRBJ1-3
abundance: NA
d_gene: NA

CDR3aa: CASSVDPTGGQGTDTQYF
CDR3nt: TGTGCCAGCAGCGTAGACCCGACAGGGGGCCAGGGCACAGATACGCAGTATTTT
v_gene: TRBV9
j_gene: TRBJ2-3
abundance: NA
d_gene: TRBD1

CDR3aa: CASSPLNQPQHF
CDR3nt: TGTGCCAGCAGTCCCTTAAATCAGCCCCAGCATTTT
v_gene: TRBV28
j_gene: TRBJ1-5
abundance: NA
d_gene: NA

CDR3aa: CASRIAGTKGEKLFF
CDR3nt: TGCGCCAGCAGAATTGCCGGGACTAAAGGGGAAAAACTGTTTTTT
v_gene: TRBV10-2
j_gene: TRBJ1-4
abundance: NA
d_gene: NA

CDR3aa: CASVARRDGELFF
CDR3nt: TGTGCCAGCGTAGCTCGGCGGGACGGGGAGCTGTTTTTT
v_gene: TRBV28
j_gene: TRBJ2-2
abundance: NA
d_gene: NA

CDR3aa: CASRTQGATEAFF
CDR3nt: TGTGCCAGCAGGACACAGGGGGCCACTGAAGCTTTCTTT
v_gene: TRBV6-5
j_gene: TRBJ1-1
abundance: NA
d_gene: TRBD1

CDR3aa: CASSLGTSGSADTQYF
CDR3nt: TGTGCCAGCAGCTTAGGGACTAGCGGGAGTGCAGATACGCAGTATTTT
v_gene: TRBV7-6
j_gene: TRBJ2-3
abundance: once
d_gene: TRBD2

CDR3aa: CASSASVGTGTNYGYTF
CDR3nt: TGTGCCAGCAGTGCCTCCGTGGGGACAGGGACCAACTATGGCTACACCTTC
v_gene: TRBV6-4
j_gene: TRBJ1-2
abundance: NA
d_gene: TRBD1

CDR3aa: CASTPHTSEAQPQHF
CDR3nt: TGTGCCAGCACCCCCCATACTAGTGAAGCACAGCCCCAGCATTTT
v_gene: TRBV28
j_gene: TRBJ1-5
abundance: NA
d_gene: NA

CDR3aa: CASSETGGTYNEQFF
CDR3nt: TGCGCCAGCAGCGAAACCGGGGGAACCTACAATGAGCAGTTCTTC
v_gene: TRBV5-1
j_gene: TRBJ2-1
abundance: NA
d_gene: NA

CDR3aa: CSVETGVPSYEQYF
CDR3nt: TGCAGCGTTGAGACGGGTGTGCCTAGCTACGAGCAGTACTTC
v_gene: TRBV29-1
j_gene: TRBJ2-7
abundance: NA
d_gene: NA

CDR3aa: CASSDPGPQKLFF
CDR3nt: TGTGCCAGCAGTGACCCAGGGCCGCAAAAACTGTTTTTT
v_gene: TRBV6-1
j_gene: TRBJ1-4
abundance: NA
d_gene: NA

CDR3aa: CASSFHTGGYEQYF
CDR3nt: TGTGCCAGCAGTTTTCACACAGGTGGCTACGAGCAGTACTTC
v_gene: TRBV6-5
j_gene: TRBJ2-7
abundance: NA
d_gene: NA

CDR3aa: CASSLGQINNSPLHF
CDR3nt: TGTGCCAGCAGCTTGGGGCAGATAAATAATTCACCCCTCCACTTT
v_gene: TRBV5-6
j_gene: TRBJ1-6
abundance: NA
d_gene: NA

CDR3aa: CASSTRDRGQGAEAFF
CDR3nt: TGTGCCAGCAGCACCCGGGACAGGGGGCAAGGGGCTGAAGCTTTCTTT
v_gene: TRBV7-9
j_gene: TRBJ1-1
abundance: NA
d_gene: TRBD1

CDR3aa: CASSQGDRGEDEQYF
CDR3nt: TGCGCCAGCAGCCAGGGGGACAGGGGAGAGGACGAGCAGTACTTC
v_gene: TRBV4-1
j_gene: TRBJ2-7
abundance: NA
d_gene: TRBD1

CDR3aa: CASSVGSGLYYEQYF
CDR3nt: TGTGCCAGCAGCGTAGGGTCCGGGTTATACTACGAGCAGTACTTC
v_gene: TRBV9
j_gene: TRBJ2-7
abundance: NA
d_gene: NA

CDR3aa: CASSSSQEANYGYTF
CDR3nt: TGTGCCAGCAGCTCCTCACAGGAAGCTAACTATGGCTACACCTTC
v_gene: TRBV13
j_gene: TRBJ1-2
abundance: NA
d_gene: NA

CDR3aa: CASSEVPDSKQETQYF
CDR3nt: TGTGCCAGCAGTGAAGTACCGGACAGTAAGCAAGAGACCCAGTACTTC
v_gene: TRBV6-1
j_gene: TRBJ2-5
abundance: once
d_gene: NA

CDR3aa: CASSVGGGPYNEQFF
CDR3nt: TGTGCCAGCAGCGTAGGTGGCGGGCCCTACAATGAGCAGTTCTTC
v_gene: TRBV9
j_gene: TRBJ2-1
abundance: NA
d_gene: NA

CDR3aa: CASSLAPGLMDIQYF
CDR3nt: TGTGCCAGCAGCTTAGCTCCAGGGTTGATGGACATTCAGTACTTC
v_gene: TRBV7-6
j_gene: TRBJ2-4
abundance: once
d_gene: NA

CDR3aa: CASSLLGRAYEQYF
CDR3nt: TGTGCCAGCAGCCTATTGGGCAGGGCCTACGAGCAGTACTTC
v_gene: TRBV11-2
j_gene: TRBJ2-7
abundance: NA
d_gene: NA

CDR3aa: CASSPRVGGYEQYF
CDR3nt: TGTGCCAGCAGCCCCCGGGTAGGGGGCTACGAGCAGTACTTC
v_gene: TRBV5-5
j_gene: TRBJ2-7
abundance: once
d_gene: NA

CDR3aa: CASSTRVGDRTAGPQHF
CDR3nt: TGTGCCAGCAGTACCCGAGTTGGGGACAGGACTGCGGGGCCCCAGCATTTT
v_gene: TRBV27
j_gene: TRBJ1-5
abundance: NA
d_gene: TRBD1

CDR3aa: CASSATFDYEQYF
CDR3nt: TGTGCCAGCAGCGCTACTTTTGACTACGAGCAGTACTTC
v_gene: TRBV28
j_gene: TRBJ2-7
abundance: once
d_gene: NA

CDR3aa: CASIFNRGRDGYTF
CDR3nt: TGTGCCAGCATATTTAACAGGGGTAGGGATGGCTACACCTTC
v_gene: TRBV5-4
j_gene: TRBJ1-2
abundance: NA
d_gene: TRBD1

CDR3aa: CASSFDRGPLGGYTF
CDR3nt: TGTGCCAGCAGTTTTGACAGGGGCCCCTTGGGAGGCTACACCTTC
v_gene: TRBV28
j_gene: TRBJ1-2
abundance: NA
d_gene: TRBD1